The source of this TCR beta chain is a study of response to subunit inactivated influenza vaccine. TCRdb processed the RT-PCR reads anew with MiXCR; each CDR3 protein has one entry. The profile covers about half a million distinct CDR3 sequences, with approximately 11% appearing a single time and approximately 12% taken by the ten largest. Germline assignment: CDR1 LGHDT and CDR2 YNNKEL (reference sequence). V lost 3 bases and J lost 3; bases outside the gene matches: 3. This CDR3 contains 15 residues. This clonotype turned up a few times. Antigen: not known. General study results and limits: The authors offered the suggestion that each seasonal influenza vaccination recruits few new T cells.

The specimen was PBMCs from blood, collected 45 days after vaccination. The chain is built from TRBV3-1 and TRBJ2-2, with 8 positions matching TRBD1. This TCR was recovered from a man between 45 and 60 years old who received an inactivated influenza vaccine. CDR3 DNA: TGTGCCAGCAGCCATCGACAGGGGTACACCGGGGAGCTGTTTTTT. Protein: CASSHRQGYTGELFF.